This TCR beta chain was identified during a study of cytomegalovirus exposure and HLA in healthy donors listed by TCRdb under 2017. About the full investigation: According to an earlier analysis of 550 to 700 of the donors, about 179 million T cells yielded over 90 million unique TCR beta sequences and more than 250 Gb of sequence data. Several DR-DQ haplotypes were handled as single units for association and clustering, since linkage in the cohort was strong. The number of donors typed differed by locus, with roughly 620-630 for A, B, C, DRB1 and DQB1, roughly 550 for DQA1, nearly 610 for DPA1, and roughly 450 for DPB1. Rather than drawing on any new phenotypic data, the later analysis identified candidate immune exposures from TCR beta sequences and the way those sequences occurred across donors. Genome-wide SNP genotypes for about 65% of the roughly 670 donors were used in a later genetic analysis, which treated that subset as a discovery cohort. To predict cytomegalovirus infection status, the study brought together high-throughput TCR immunosequencing, statistical association of individual TCRs with disease status, and machine learning. Across 300 to 500 genotyped donors of the cohort, an average of about 240,000 unique TCR beta nucleotide sequences per donor were sequenced, and about a sixth of those sequences were non-productive. The study used immunosequencing to profile the T cell repertoires of around 600 subjects and linked those repertoires to cytomegalovirus serostatus. To study patterns of TCR occurrence, a later analysis re-analyzed previously published TCR beta repertoires from 500 to 850 donors and added high-resolution HLA genotyping. Of the roughly 400 genotyped donors, 65% to 90% were placed in the genetic ancestry cluster associated with self-reported Caucasian donors. Every discovery cohort repertoire had been produced on one sequencing platform. The aim of the study was to test whether cataloging public T cell receptors could identify signatures of past pathogen exposure. Around 320 gigabases of sequencing data and tens of millions of unique TCR sequences were included in an early release covering several hundred HLA-typed donors. Besides the first cohort of about 730 subjects, a separate validation cohort made up of around 120 different subjects was used. An earlier analysis of fewer than 700 of the donors applied high-throughput TCR beta sequencing to assess whether each TCR beta V gene segment acted as functional or pseudogenic. HLA typing included class I and class II loci at four-digit resolution. Donor age, sex, ethnicity and CMV serostatus were compiled together with the repertoire data. Broader findings and caveats from the paper: A later analysis associated roughly 17,000 TCR beta sequences with specific HLA alleles at a false discovery rate of 0.05. In an earlier analysis of about 600 of the donors, most TCR beta V segments appeared in productive rearrangements about 87% or about 30% of the time, broadly matching IMGT annotations. Only TCR beta chains were sequenced in this cohort, and the absence of alpha or paired-chain data limited detectable features. In a later analysis, HLA-associated TCR beta chains showed more clonal expansion and lower generation probabilities than non-associated chains that were equally common. The earlier analysis of nearly 600 of the donors excluded around 17 rarely observed V segments, including chromosome 9 orphons, because counts were too low. The 87-base-pair reads could not distinguish some IMGT-functional V segments, including TRBV6-2 and TRBV6-3, so those segments were excluded. Because HLA typing was unavailable for some donors at each locus, only the typed subset was used in association tests. According to a later analysis, parvovirus B19, influenza, CMV and Epstein-Barr virus appeared linked to several top co-occurrence clusters. In a later analysis, most CMV-associated TCR beta chains were found to appear HLA-restricted, with HLA associations seemingly driven largely by CMV exposure. A later genetic analysis associated a missense DCLRE1C variant with V-gene and J-gene trimming of TCR beta chains, and an independent cohort replicated the association. A further reported finding was that TCR beta sequences accurately predicted the HLA-A and HLA-B alleles for most subjects in the first cohort. Strong co-occurrence of HLA alleles, especially DR and DQ, made assigning TCR associations to individual alleles difficult. A group of highly shared sequence variants was considered likely to be a technical artifact of the sequencing pipeline. While some public TCRs were present in many individuals, most TCR sequences turned up only very rarely across donors. In vitro tests confirmed that a few of the cytomegalovirus-associated TCR beta chains recognize cytomegalovirus antigens. The only immune exposure information available for the cohort was CMV serostatus. A later genetic analysis reported fewer N-insertions in productive TCRs among donors in an Asian-associated ancestry cluster than the roughly 700-donor mean. According to the authors, the approach could potentially be generalized to other disease states and immunological phenotypes. Presence/absence analyses assumed roughly uniform sequencing depth across donors, an assumption that may not hold. Cytomegalovirus status was reported to be diagnosed by the classifier with high specificity and sensitivity in both the original and validation cohorts. A total of about 180 TCR beta chains were listed by the study as associated with cytomegalovirus. According to a later analysis, TCR association rates differed among HLA loci, with DRB1 alleles showing the most associated TCRs and HLA-C alleles showing the fewest. Linkage disequilibrium might explain the correlated functional status among segregating V segments, but an unknown experimental factor could not be ruled out.

In total, 630 or so healthy bone marrow donors made up the cohort. At the time of sampling, every cohort member was nominally healthy, though immune exposures that went unrecorded were likely present. The donor tested CMV seronegative and was one of the 352 seronegative cohort members. Every donor gave a peripheral blood sample, and the peripheral blood mononuclear cells from that sample were used for TCR beta sequencing. Genomic DNA was extracted from the blood cell samples with the Qiagen DNeasy Blood Extraction Kit. Concerning this clone: Its cognate antigen has yet to be identified. No clone much larger than this one lies a single base away; base qualities are absent.

Based on the germline V gene (reference sequence), the CDR1 and CDR2 sequences are LNHDA and SQIVND. The cysteine opens and the phenylalanine closes a CDR3 of 17 amino acids. Only the CDR3 part of the read is kept: 51 bases, read in frame from the first base. The method was the immunoSEQ multiplex PCR assay. For the multiplex PCR, a mixture combining 60 forward primers for TCR Vbeta segments and 13 reverse primers for TCR Jbeta segments was used. The CDR3 region of rearranged TCR beta genes was amplified from genomic DNA with a multiplex PCR assay. The Illumina HiSeq System was used to sequence the amplified TCR beta libraries as 87-base-pair reads. The authors processed their data as follows. A later analysis tallied 70 million to 100 million unique TCR beta chains across the 666 repertoires, and around 12 million of those chains were shared by two or more donors. A nearest-neighbor algorithm error-corrected the raw reads and collapsed the reads into unique sequences, merging closely related sequences to remove PCR and sequencing errors. Alignment of CDR3 sequences to IMGT reference sequences was used to assign V, D and J gene segments. For a sequence to be retained, at least a six-nucleotide match to both a V gene segment and a J gene segment was required. A rearrangement was called productive if the CDR3 had no stop codons and remained in frame with V and J, and every other rearrangement was called non-productive. CDR3 was defined by IMGT convention, running from the second conserved V-encoded cysteine to the conserved J-encoded phenylalanine. The earlier analysis of around 640 of the donors excluded sequences that lacked an unambiguous match to a single V gene segment. In an earlier analysis of approximately 590 of the donors, a V segment was called functional when productive rearrangements were above 56.7%, and segregating when the standard deviation between donors exceeded 5%. To diagnose cytomegalovirus status from the catalog of TCR beta chain sequences, a statistical classification framework was built. A later analysis assigned V and J genes by comparing TCR nucleotide sequences with IMGT/GENE-DB human TR gene sequences. The TCRdist pipeline was used in a later analysis to assign CDR3 sequences and most-parsimonious VDJ recombination scenarios. In a later analysis, every TCR beta chain was defined by the combination of its CDR3 amino acid sequence and its V-gene family, and reads without a unique V-gene family were dropped. To address suspected cross-contamination and a sequencing artifact, a later analysis removed a few hundred highly shared, low-generation-probability nucleotide sequences. For each public chain, a later analysis derived a clonal expansion index from normalized ranks of inferred template counts within each repertoire. In a later analysis, generation probabilities were computed using a VDJ recombination model fitted to out-of-frame rearrangements, and the results were checked against IGoR. Hypergeometric tests were used in a later analysis to score TCR-TCR, TCR-HLA and TCR-CMV co-occurrence, with a repertoire-size bias correction applied to the TCR pairs. False discovery rates were estimated in a later analysis by permuting HLA or CMV assignments 20 times. In a later analysis, co-occurring TCRs were grouped using DBSCAN, and TCRdist sequence similarity was added for clustering within HLA-allele-positive subsets. Repertoires with fewer than 30,000 or more than 120,000 public chains, plus five repertoires with anomalous nucleotide sharing, were excluded from co-occurrence clustering. The table comes from immuneACCESS by way of TCRdb, which keeps in-frame sequences with V and J called. Part of the clones is missing from these tables; in studies checked, under half for an unresolved V gene and the rest for unknown reasons. V and J calls and clone size follow that table, whereas D and trimming were derived from the DNA. This sample lists over 250,000 clones; about 75% were detected once. Approximately 2.5% of the sample lies in the top ten.

The source material was PBMCs. The sequence came from a female donor in good health and CMV-seronegative. The chain joins TRBV19 to TRBJ2-5, with 10 middle bases fitting TRBD1. Near its end, the DNA agrees better with TRBJ2-7, so the J call may be wrong. The sequenced DNA is TGTGCCAGTAGTCCATATCCCTCCGGGACAGGGGTCCACGAGCAGTACTTC. This codes for CASSPYPSGTGVHEQYF.